This TCR beta chain was recorded in a study of T cells after yellow fever vaccination. TCRdb recomputed calls from the 5' RACE reads with MiXCR, one row per CDR3 protein. This sample yields about 430,000 distinct CDR3 sequences, of which 18% are seen a single time; 15% to 20% belongs to the top ten. J gave up 4 bases and V 3 bases, and 6 bases lay outside the gene matches. The CDR3 is made up of 15 amino acids. The germline gives CDR1 SEHNR, CDR2 FQNEAQ (reference sequence). Findings and limits, study-wide: Shared CD4/CD8 clonotypes were a small share, likely from convergent recombination.

As concerns this clonotype: The antigen is unknown.

The sample was PBMCs, taken before the yellow fever booster vaccination. The rearrangement joins TRBV7-9 to TRBJ2-1, with TRBD2 matching 7 bases. The TCR comes from a man aged 18-30 years who received the YFV17D yellow fever vaccine. The CDR3 DNA is TGTGCCAGCAGCTTCGCTAGCGGAGGGTACAATGAGCAGTTCTTC. The encoded protein is CASSFASGGYNEQFF.